This paragraph reports one T cell receptor (beta chain). This specimen comes from a study of blood T cell repertoires in COVID-19. Study summary: Donors in the United States, Italy and Spain gave samples during acute or convalescent COVID-19.

Profiled with immunoSEQ multiplex PCR; TCRdb holds only in-frame clones, not every one. The repertoire holds some 190,000 clones, with 70% to 90% as singletons. The ends lost 0 bases at V and 8 bases at J; junction bases unmatched: 4. Germline lookup yields CDR1 GTSNPN and CDR2 SVGIG (reference sequence). The CDR3 runs to 15 residues. Material: peripheral blood. J is TRBJ2-1 and V is TRBV30, with 13 nucleotides matching TRBD2. The receptor comes from a woman between 40 and 55 years old who had recovered from COVID-19. The CDR3 nucleotides are TGTGCCTGGAGTGTTACTAGCGGGAGGGCCCATGAGCAGTTCTTC. Translating it yields CAWSVTSGRAHEQFF.